A selection of T cell receptor beta chains follows, all from one sample in a study of shared T cell receptors in the human thymus. The table came from immunoSEQ multiplex PCR; TCRdb's copy has only in-frame clones and leaves some out. Found here are hundreds of thousands of clones, around 87% of them singletons; the top ten hold roughly 0.0086%. In addition, the sample was reused for a study of human thymus T cells.

Sequencing was performed on thymocytes. The source is a boy in the first two years of life with a congenital heart defect. Both conserved end residues are part of each CDR3. A D gene is named only where the DNA matches it firmly. Part of the rows lack a size; the others show once, few, many or a class for expanded clones.

v_call	cdr3_length	j_call	clone_size	d_call	cdr3_aa	cdr3_nt
TRBV10-3	15	TRBJ2-1	.	TRBD1	CASKDRGWAYNEQFF	TGTGCCAGCAAGGACAGGGGGTGGGCCTACAATGAGCAGTTCTTC
TRBV7-8	16	TRBJ2-7	.	TRBD2	CASSHWSGTNPYEQYF	TGTGCCAGCAGCCACTGGTCCGGGACTAACCCCTACGAGCAGTACTTC
TRBV9	15	TRBJ1-5	.	.	CASSSGGGIGQPQHF	TGTGCCAGCAGCTCGGGGGGGGGAATCGGTCAGCCCCAGCATTTT
TRBV6-1	16	TRBJ1-5	once	TRBD1	CASSEIRDRFNQPQHF	TGTGCCAGCAGTGAAATCAGGGACAGATTCAATCAGCCCCAGCATTTT
TRBV10-3	16	TRBJ2-1	.	TRBD2	CAILRPLAGGQNEQFF	TGTGCCATCCTCCGCCCACTAGCGGGAGGACAAAATGAGCAGTTCTTC
TRBV5-6	14	TRBJ1-1	few	.	CASSLGGRDLEAFF	TGTGCCAGCAGCTTGGGCGGGAGGGACCTTGAAGCTTTCTTT
TRBV19	15	TRBJ2-7	.	TRBD1	CAGWTGHNLSYEQYF	TGTGCCGGATGGACAGGCCACAACCTTTCCTACGAGCAGTACTTC
TRBV28	16	TRBJ2-2	.	.	CASSLWTDSNTGELFF	TGTGCCAGCAGTTTGTGGACAGATTCGAACACCGGGGAGCTGTTTTTT
TRBV7-3	16	TRBJ2-1	.	TRBD2	CASSLISGGPYNEQFF	TGTGCCAGCAGCTTAATTAGCGGGGGACCCTACAATGAGCAGTTCTTC
TRBV7-6	16	TRBJ2-1	.	.	CASSLGAGLGHNEQFF	TGTGCCAGCAGCCTAGGGGCGGGACTGGGACACAATGAGCAGTTCTTC
TRBV30	13	TRBJ1-3	few	.	CASRSSSGNTIYF	TGTGCCTCCCGTTCGAGCTCTGGAAACACCATATATTTT
TRBV19	13	TRBJ1-2	.	.	CASSIKGGKGYTF	TGTGCCAGTAGTATTAAAGGAGGTAAGGGCTACACCTTC
TRBV10-3	14	TRBJ1-1	.	.	CAISEFTKNTEAFF	TGTGCCATCAGTGAGTTCACAAAGAACACTGAAGCTTTCTTT
TRBV4-3	16	TRBJ2-1	.	.	CASSRGGPGHRNEQFF	TGCGCCAGCAGCCGCGGAGGGCCAGGACACAGGAATGAGCAGTTCTTC
TRBV4-3	21	TRBJ2-1	.	TRBD2	CASSHPLRVRTSGSSNNEQFF	TGCGCCAGCAGCCACCCCTTAAGGGTGAGAACTAGCGGGAGTTCTAACAATGAGCAGTTCTTC
TRBV6-5	14	TRBJ2-7	.	.	CASSYGPGSYEQYF	TGTGCCAGCAGTTACGGTCCAGGATCCTACGAGCAGTACTTC
TRBV2	16	TRBJ1-5	.	TRBD1	CASRPGQGAFNQPQHF	TGTGCCAGCAGGCCGGGACAGGGGGCTTTCAATCAGCCCCAGCATTTT
TRBV10-1	16	TRBJ2-7	.	TRBD1	CASSPDPDRVPYEQYF	TGCGCCAGCAGTCCCGATCCGGACAGGGTACCCTACGAGCAGTACTTC
TRBV5-1	14	TRBJ2-1	.	TRBD2	CASSLRGGYNEQFF	TGCGCCAGCAGCTTACGGGGGGGGTACAATGAGCAGTTCTTC
TRBV5-4	13	TRBJ1-1	.	TRBD1	CASRLGQSPEAFF	TGTGCCAGCAGACTGGGACAGTCCCCGGAAGCTTTCTTT
TRBV15	17	TRBJ2-7	.	.	CATSRGAEIDATYEQYF	TGTGCCACCAGCAGAGGGGCCGAGATAGATGCAACCTACGAGCAGTACTTC
TRBV5-6	18	TRBJ2-3	.	TRBD2	CASSLKGLAVGARGTQYF	TGTGCCAGCAGCTTGAAAGGACTAGCGGTGGGGGCGAGGGGTACGCAGTATTTT